These 7 T cell receptor beta chains originate from one sample sequenced in a study of T-cell reconstitution after alpha-beta-depleted transplantation in children. Preparation of the TCRbeta library was carried out with unique molecular identifiers. From the PCR reads, TCRdb called clonotypes with MiXCR, one entry per CDR3 protein. Among 500,000 or so distinct CDR3 sequences listed, over 9.5% were seen once. This specimen consisted of PBMCs, mostly from graft donor cells, obtained 180 days after TCRalphabeta/CD19-depleted stem cell transplant. These TCRs come from a female patient under 10 years old who had a stem cell transplant for aplastic anemia, so the T cells may come from the graft donor.

This clonotype was observed a handful of times. The CDR3 loop reads CSVERGGYYTQYF. CDR3 sequence (DNA): TGCAGCGTCGAACGAGGGGGATATTATACGCAGTATTTT. The gene calls are TRBV29-1 and TRBJ2-3; D is perhaps TRBD1 (6 bases). From germline, CDR1 is SQVTM and CDR2 ANQGSEA. The length of the CDR3 is 13 residues. The V gene lost 6 bases and the J gene lost 7 bases, with 17 bases spanning the gap.

This clonotype was recorded at least ten times. This chain connects TRBV7-2 to TRBJ1-1, with 9 bases matching TRBD1. V was clipped by 0 bases and J by 8 bases; unmatched bases: 4. Germline lookup yields CDR1 SGHTA and CDR2 FQGNSA. The CDR3 length is 14 residues. The CDR3 DNA reads TGTGCCAGCAGCTTAGCAAGGGACAGGGCAGAAGCTTTCTTT. This sequence encodes CASSLARDRAEAFF.

The V gene is TRBV24-1, the J gene TRBJ2-2; D gene ambiguous. The ends were cut back, 1 base at V and 4 bases at J, with 21 bases in the middle. This CDR3 region has 19 residues. Germline V gene data show CDR1 as KGHDR and CDR2 as SFDVKD. The DNA of the CDR3 is TGTGCCACCAGTGATTTCCCCGTTTCGTTGGCGCATGGCACCGGGGAGCTGTTTTTT. This translates into CATSDFPVSLAHGTGELFF.

The CDR3 coding sequence is TGTGCCAGCAGTTTTAGGGGAACTCAGCCCCAGCATTTT. Its protein product is CASSFRGTQPQHF. The rearrangement uses TRBV28 and TRBJ1-5; D might be TRBD1 (5 bases). CDR3 length: 13 residues. Germline CDR1 and CDR2: MDHEN and SYDVKM. Trimming took 3 bases from V and 6 from J, leaving 9 bases between them. The entire variable domain, with the rest obtained from reference TRBV28 and TRBJ1-5, is as follows: DVKVTQSSRYLVKRTGEKVFLECVQDMDHENMFWYRQDPGLGLRLIYFSYDVKMKEKGDIPEGYSVSREKKERFSLILESASTNQTSMYLCASSFRGTQPQHFGDGTRLSIL.

The V call is TRBV9, the J call TRBJ2-1; TRBD1 aligns across 9 bases. The V gene's germline CDR1 is SGDLS and CDR2 YYNGEE. The trim removed 0 bases at V and 7 bases at J, leaving 5 bases unmatched. The CDR3 length is 15 residues. CDR3 in DNA: TGTGCCAGCAGCGTAGACAGGGGGCGCGTAAATGAGCAGTTCTTC. As protein: CASSVDRGRVNEQFF.

The chain employs TRBV5-6 and TRBJ1-1, with D unresolved. V was trimmed by 0 bases and J by 5 bases, leaving 8 bases between them. CDR1 SGHDT and CDR2 YYEEEE come from the germline V gene. CDR3 size: 13 residues. CDR3 residues: CASSLVMDTEAFF. DNA of the CDR3: TGTGCCAGCAGCTTGGTTATGGATACTGAAGCTTTCTTT.

This clonotype has a count of ten or more. This chain connects TRBV4-3 to TRBJ2-2, with a possible D match to TRBD1 (6 bases). Trimming stripped 0 bases from V and 1 base from J, with 12 bases between. The CDR3 is 17 residues long. In germline, CDR1 is LGHNA, CDR2 YSLEER. DNA for the CDR3: TGCGCCAGCAGCCAAGAGGGCAGGGGTTGGAACACCGGGGAGCTGTTTTTT. Its protein product is CASSQEGRGWNTGELFF.